Shown below are 4 T cell receptor beta chains from a single sample sequenced in a study of STAT5B mutations in CD4+ large granular lymphocyte leukemia. Some clones are missing from TCRdb's copy, which holds only in-frame ones; the method was immunoSEQ multiplex PCR. Of fewer than 35,000 clones in the sample, 69% were seen once. Sequencing was done on a sample of CD4+ T cells from blood buffy coats. These receptors all stem from a human donor in good health.

The chain joins TRBV5-1 to TRBJ2-3, with TRBD2 identical over 10 bases. Per the germline V gene, CDR1 is SGHRS and CDR2 is YFSETQ. The CDR3 covers 16 residues. With V trimmed by 4 bases and J by 1 base, 6 bases remained unmatched. The DNA of the CDR3 is TGCGCCAGCAGCCCTCAGGGGACTAGCGGCACAGATACGCAGTATTTT. It is translated as CASSPQGTSGTDTQYF.

The chain couples TRBV30 to TRBJ2-1; 14 bases match TRBD2. J was trimmed by 4 bases and V by 5 bases; bases with no gene match: 4. CDR3 length equals 15 residues. Germline V gives CDR1 GTSNPN, CDR2 SVGIG (reference sequence). The CDR3, as DNA: TGTGCCTGGGGGACTAGCGGGGGCCCTTACAATGAGCAGTTCTTC. It codes for CAWGTSGGPYNEQFF.

This clone was detected only a few times. The chain is built from TRBV11-2 and TRBJ2-7; 7 nucleotides line up with TRBD2. This CDR3 contains 15 residues. CDR1 SGHAT and CDR2 FQNNGV come from the germline V gene. Unmatched junction bases numbered 7, after V lost 1 base and J lost 4 bases. The CDR3 sequence: CASSLVSGGVYEQYF. Here the CDR3 DNA reads TGTGCCAGCAGCTTAGTTTCGGGGGGAGTGTACGAGCAGTACTTC.

This chain uses TRBV15 with TRBJ2-7; D ambiguous. V was trimmed by 3 bases and J by 7 bases, leaving 10 bases between them. The CDR3 loop spans 12 amino acids. Germline CDR1 LNHNV, CDR2 YYDKDF (reference sequence). The chain's CDR3 is CATSSEGWEQYF. The CDR3 DNA sequence: TGTGCCACCAGCAGTGAAGGGTGGGAGCAGTACTTC.